This record concerns one TCR beta chain sequence. This specimen belongs to a study of blood T cell repertoires in COVID-19. Overall study: Acute and convalescent COVID-19 samples came from the United States, Italy and Spain.

The CDR3 totals 16 residues. With 2 bases clipped from V and 3 bases from J, the junction kept 7 bases outside the gene matches. Germline CDR1 and CDR2: MNHNS and SASEGT. TCRdb keeps only in-frame clones here, not all; method: immunoSEQ multiplex PCR. This table holds over 20,000 clones, about 86% found once. The V call is TRBV6-1, the J call TRBJ2-3; 8 positions agree with TRBD1. The sequence derives from a man between 65 and 85 years old with acute or convalescent COVID-19. Sequenced material: peripheral blood. CDR3 sequence: CASSERIRGRTDTQYF. CDR3 in DNA: TGTGCCAGCAGTGAAAGGATCAGGGGGCGTACAGATACGCAGTATTTT.